The clone carrying this T cell receptor (beta chain) was picked up many times. Its antigen remains unknown. Germline V gives CDR1 DFQATT, CDR2 SNEGSKA (reference sequence). CDR3 length: 14 residues. V lost 6 bases, J lost 7 bases, and 22 bases lay in between. This sample stems from a study of T-cell memory formation after mild COVID-19. Looking at the study overall: There were largely donor-specific TCR clusters.

Broader study findings: Of the contracting clones, CD4+ ones lay mainly in CM and EM, and CD8+ ones in EMRA. Clones that got smaller from day 15 to 85 had even CD4/CD8, while clones growing later tipped toward CD4+. Some clones that responded turned up in pre-infection memory, which suggests that cross-reactive memory joined in.

From the 5' RACE reads, TCRdb called clonotypes with MiXCR, one entry per CDR3 protein. This table holds some 600,000 distinct CDR3 sequences, around 16% found once. The receptor was derived from an adult woman who had mild COVID-19 (a few samples of this study predate the infection). Cell type and time point are not known. Source material: PBMCs or a T cell subset sorted from them (not recorded which). The rearrangement joins TRBV20-1 to TRBJ2-7, with D possibly being TRBD1 (5 bases). The DNA for the CDR3 is TGCAGTGCACGAAGAGGTGGGGCCCCACGGGAGCAGTACTTC. It codes for CSARRGGAPREQYF.